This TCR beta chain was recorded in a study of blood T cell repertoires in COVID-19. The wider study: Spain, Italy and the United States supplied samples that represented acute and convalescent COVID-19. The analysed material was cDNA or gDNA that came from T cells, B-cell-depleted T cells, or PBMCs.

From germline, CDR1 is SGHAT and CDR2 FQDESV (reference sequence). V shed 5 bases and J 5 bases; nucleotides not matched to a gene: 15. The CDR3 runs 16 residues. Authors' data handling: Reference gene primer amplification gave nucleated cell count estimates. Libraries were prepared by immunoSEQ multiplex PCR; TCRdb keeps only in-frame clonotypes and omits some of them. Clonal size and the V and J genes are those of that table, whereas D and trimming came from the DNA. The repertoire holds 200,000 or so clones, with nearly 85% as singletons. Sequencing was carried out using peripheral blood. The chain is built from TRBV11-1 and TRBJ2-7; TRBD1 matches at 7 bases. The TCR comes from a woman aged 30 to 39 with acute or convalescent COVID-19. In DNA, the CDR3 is TGTGCCAGCAGCCGACGACGACAGGGTTTTGGTGACGAGCAGTACTTC. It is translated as CASSRRRQGFGDEQYF.